This record covers a single TCR beta chain. Its antigen is as yet unknown. This entry comes from a study of T cell repertoires in cytomegalovirus infection. Overall study context: The study used recently identified HLA-C-restricted and well-studied HLA-B-restricted CMV epitopes. Study-wide results and caveats: Individuals carrying CMV plus the relevant HLA were identified by cumulative frequency of public TCR beta families.

One entry per CDR3 protein, called by TCRdb with MiXCR from the reads. The table lists about a million distinct CDR3 sequences, roughly 30% of them singletons. The TCR comes from a human donor in good health (CMV status not recorded). Some clones in this sample may be carry-over from other donors' samples. The material was cultured CD8+ T cells from PBMCs, obtained from culture after CMV antigen stimulation.

Here the CDR3 DNA reads TGTGCCAGCAGCAGGGGAAAGGGCACCGGGGAGCTGTTTTTT. Translated: CASSRGKGTGELFF. The chain recombines TRBV12-3 or TRBV12-4 with TRBJ2-2, with D tentatively TRBD1 (6 bases). This CDR3 has 14 amino acids. V lost 6 bases, J lost 4 bases, and 12 bases lay in between.